The 8 T cell receptor beta chains given below trace back to one sample, sequenced in a study of T cells in Graves' hyperthyroidism and ophthalmopathy. Template material for amplifying TCR beta CDR3 regions consisted of RNA transcripts. The HTBI primer set drove a first-round RT-PCR of the TCR CDR3. TCRdb re-called the multiplex PCR reads with MiXCR, one entry per CDR3 protein. The data contain hundreds of thousands of distinct CDR3 sequences, approximately 19% of them singletons. Sequencing input: blood. The origin of the receptors is a woman in her 50s with Graves' hyperthyroidism that later progressed to Graves' ophthalmopathy.

This clonotype was detected a few times. The chain uses TRBV3-1 and TRBJ1-4; D perhaps matches TRBD1 (6 bases). The CDR3 is 16 amino acids. Germline CDR1 and CDR2: LGHDT and YNNKEL (reference sequence). Trimming left V 5 bases short and J 7 bases short, with 20 bases between. CDR3 in amino acids: CASSSRDTGGGEKLFF. DNA of the CDR3: TGTGCCAGCAGCTCACGGGACACCGGGGGAGGTGAAAAACTGTTTTTT.

At least ten counts were recorded for this clonotype. The chain recombines TRBV3-1 with TRBJ1-1; D gene unclear. This CDR3 is 15 amino acids long. Germline CDR1 is LGHDT and CDR2 is YNNKEL (reference sequence). The V and J ends lost 3 bases and 4 bases respectively, with 15 bases between them. The CDR3 here is CASSHEPKRSTEAFF. CDR3 nucleotide sequence: TGTGCCAGCAGCCACGAGCCCAAAAGAAGCACTGAAGCTTTCTTT.

This clonotype was counted between two and nine times. V gene TRBV19 combines with J gene TRBJ1-2, with unresolved D. This CDR3 has 14 residues. Germline V gene sequence: CDR1 LNHDA, CDR2 SQIVND (reference sequence). Trimming cost V 7 bases and J 8 bases, with 20 bases left between them. In nucleotides, the CDR3 is TGTGCCAGTAACCCAAGGGCCCTCGAGGGCGGCTACACCTTC. It yields the protein CASNPRALEGGYTF.

This sequence joins TRBV6-1 and TRBJ2-4, with 8 bases matching TRBD2. V lost 6 bases, J lost 5 bases, and 18 bases stayed unmatched. The CDR3 loop spans 18 amino acids. Per the germline V gene, CDR1 is MNHNS and CDR2 is SASEGT. CDR3: CASRPLGGGPGGENIQYF. The CDR3 DNA follows: TGTGCCAGCAGACCCCTGGGCGGGGGGCCCGGCGGGGAAAACATTCAGTACTTC.

The chain is built from TRBV27 and TRBJ1-2; possible D gene TRBD1, 5 bases. The germline CDR1 and CDR2 sequences are MNHEY and SMNVEV (reference sequence). V lost 0 bases and J 8 bases, leaving 16 bases between the germline ends. The CDR3 loop spans 15 amino acids. DNA of the CDR3: TGTGCCAGCAGTTTATCCCCCGGGACCATTTGGGGCTACACCTTC. It yields the protein CASSLSPGTIWGYTF.

This rearrangement joins TRBV19 to TRBJ1-2, with D possibly matching TRBD1 (6 bases). The CDR3 is 15 residues long. CDR1 is LNHDA and CDR2 is SQIVND in the germline V gene (reference sequence). V was trimmed by 7 bases and J by 1 base, leaving 16 bases between them. This chain's CDR3 is CASTPWGAVNYGYTF. The CDR3 nucleotides are TGTGCCAGTACTCCTTGGGGGGCGGTTAACTATGGCTACACCTTC. The whole variable domain, remainder taken from reference TRBV19 and TRBJ1-2, is DGGITQSPKYLFRKEGQNVTLSCEQNLNHDAMYWYRQDPGQGLRLIYYSQIVNDFQKGDIAEGYSVSREKKESFPLTVTSAQKNPTAFYLCASTPWGAVNYGYTFGSGTRLTVV.

At least ten counts were recorded for this clonotype. The rearrangement uses TRBV5-1 and TRBJ1-1; 10 nucleotides line up with TRBD1. J lost 4 bases, V lost 3 bases, and 6 bases had no gene match. This CDR3 has 15 amino acids. Germline CDR1 is SGHRS and CDR2 is YFSETQ. The CDR3 nucleotides read TGCGCCAGCAGCTGGGAGACAGGGGGCCGCACTGAAGCTTTCTTT. Translating it yields CASSWETGGRTEAFF.

In its sample, this clonotype was seen a few times. The chain recombines TRBV12-3 or TRBV12-4 with TRBJ2-6, with TRBD2 matching over 9 bases. The CDR3 length is 18 residues. V lost 6 bases to trimming and J lost 0 bases; unmatched junction nucleotides: 9. Here the CDR3 DNA reads TGTGCCAGCAGCCCTAGCGGGGAGCACCGCTCTGGGGCCAACGTCCTGACTTTC. Translating it yields CASSPSGEHRSGANVLTF.